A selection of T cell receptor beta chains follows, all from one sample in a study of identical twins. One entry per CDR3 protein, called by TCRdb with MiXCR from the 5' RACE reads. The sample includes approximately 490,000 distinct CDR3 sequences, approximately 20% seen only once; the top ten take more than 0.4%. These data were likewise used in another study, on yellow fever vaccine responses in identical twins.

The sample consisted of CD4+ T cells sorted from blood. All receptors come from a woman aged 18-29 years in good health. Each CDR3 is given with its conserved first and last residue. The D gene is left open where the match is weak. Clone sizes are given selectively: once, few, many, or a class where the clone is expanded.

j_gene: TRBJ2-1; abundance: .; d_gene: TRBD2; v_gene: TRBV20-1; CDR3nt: TGCAGTGCTGCCTCGACTAGCGGACACAACAATGAGCAGTTCTTC; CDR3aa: CSAASTSGHNNEQFF
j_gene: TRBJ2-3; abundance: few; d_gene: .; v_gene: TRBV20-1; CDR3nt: TGCAGCCACCCGACCACTAGCACAGATACGCAGTATTTT; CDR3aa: CSHPTTSTDTQYF
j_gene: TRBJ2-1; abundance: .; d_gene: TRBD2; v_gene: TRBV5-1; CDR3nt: TGCGCCAGCAGCGTCCTAGCGGAGGACAATGAGCAGTTCTTC; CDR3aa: CASSVLAEDNEQFF
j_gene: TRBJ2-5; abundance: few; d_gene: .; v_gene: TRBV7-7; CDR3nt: TGTGCCAGCAGCATGACAGGCCCTGGGGAGACCCAGTACTTC; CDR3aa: CASSMTGPGETQYF
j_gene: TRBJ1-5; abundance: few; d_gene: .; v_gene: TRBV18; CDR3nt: TGTGCCAGCTCACACCAGCCGACAGGACGGGATCAGCCCCAGCATTTT; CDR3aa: CASSHQPTGRDQPQHF
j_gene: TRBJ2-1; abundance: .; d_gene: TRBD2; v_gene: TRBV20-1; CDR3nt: TGCAGTGCTAAGCCACATAGCGGGAACGGGTGGGGTGAGCAGTTCTTC; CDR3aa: CSAKPHSGNGWGEQFF
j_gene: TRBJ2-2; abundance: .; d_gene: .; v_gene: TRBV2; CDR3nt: TGTGCCAGCACCCCCCGGGAGTCGGGGACCGGGGAGCTGTTTTTT; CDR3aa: CASTPRESGTGELFF
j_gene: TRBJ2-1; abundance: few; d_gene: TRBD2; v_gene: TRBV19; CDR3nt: TGTGCCAGTAGTATTAAGGCTAGCGGCTACAATGAGCAGTTCTTC; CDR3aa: CASSIKASGYNEQFF
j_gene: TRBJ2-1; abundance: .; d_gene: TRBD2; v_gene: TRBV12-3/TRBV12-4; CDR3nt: TGTGCCAGCAGGGAGCGGGAGAGATACAATGAGCAGTTCTTC; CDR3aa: CASRERERYNEQFF
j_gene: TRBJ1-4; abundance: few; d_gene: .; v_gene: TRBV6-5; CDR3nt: TGTGCCAGCAGTTACTCGCCCGGGAGAGGAAACGAAAAACTGTTTTTT; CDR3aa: CASSYSPGRGNEKLFF
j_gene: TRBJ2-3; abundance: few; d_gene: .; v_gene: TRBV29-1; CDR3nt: TGCAGCGTTGATCTGTCGACAGATACGCAGTATTTT; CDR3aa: CSVDLSTDTQYF
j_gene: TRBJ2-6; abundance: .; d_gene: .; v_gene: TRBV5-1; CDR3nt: TGCGCCACCGCGGTGAGAGTCAGCTCTGGGGCCAACGTCCTGACTTTC; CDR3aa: CATAVRVSSGANVLTF
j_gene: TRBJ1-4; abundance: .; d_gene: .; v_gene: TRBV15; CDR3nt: TGTGCCACCAGCACGAGTCCGGCAACTAATGAAAAACTGTTTTTT; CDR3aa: CATSTSPATNEKLFF
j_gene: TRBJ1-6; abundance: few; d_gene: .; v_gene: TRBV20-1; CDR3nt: TGCAGTGCTAGAGATGGGTCAGGGGTAAATTCACCCCTCCACTTT; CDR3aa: CSARDGSGVNSPLHF
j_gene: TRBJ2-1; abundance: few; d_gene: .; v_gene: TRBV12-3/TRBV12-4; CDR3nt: TGTGCCAGCAGTTCTACCCCGGGAGTGGGAAGTTACAATGAGCAGTTCTTC; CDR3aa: CASSSTPGVGSYNEQFF
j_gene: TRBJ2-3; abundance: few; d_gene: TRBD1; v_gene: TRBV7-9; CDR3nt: TGTGCCAGCAGCTATACAGGGGGTGCAGATACGCAGTATTTT; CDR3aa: CASSYTGGADTQYF
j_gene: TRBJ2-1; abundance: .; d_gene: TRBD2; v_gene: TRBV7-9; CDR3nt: TGTGCCAGCAGCTTAACTAGCGGGAGACTCGATGAGCAGTTCTTC; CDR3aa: CASSLTSGRLDEQFF
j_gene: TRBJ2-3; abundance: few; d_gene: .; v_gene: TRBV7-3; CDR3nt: TGTGCCAGCAGCGTAGATTCTAGCACAGATACGCAGTATTTT; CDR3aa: CASSVDSSTDTQYF
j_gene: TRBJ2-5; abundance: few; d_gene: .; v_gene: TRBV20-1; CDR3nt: TGCAGTGCTAGGACCACCCAAGAGACCCAGTACTTC; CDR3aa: CSARTTQETQYF
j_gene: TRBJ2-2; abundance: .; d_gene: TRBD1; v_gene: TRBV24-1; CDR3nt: TGTGCCACCAGTAGACAGGGACACACCGGGGAGCTGTTTTTT; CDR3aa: CATSRQGHTGELFF
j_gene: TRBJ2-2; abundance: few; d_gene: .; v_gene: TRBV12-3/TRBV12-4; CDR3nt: TGTGCCAGCGGTAAAGCGGGGAACACCGGGGAGCTGTTTTTT; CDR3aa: CASGKAGNTGELFF
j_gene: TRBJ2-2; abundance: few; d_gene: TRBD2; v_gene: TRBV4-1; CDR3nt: TGCGCCAGCAGCCAAGAAACTAGCGGGGGACTGAACACCGGGGAGCTGTTTTTT; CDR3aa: CASSQETSGGLNTGELFF
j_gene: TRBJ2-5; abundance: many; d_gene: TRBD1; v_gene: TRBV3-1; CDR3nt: TGTGCCAGCAGCCCAGGGGGCGGGCAAGAGACCCAGTACTTC; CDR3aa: CASSPGGGQETQYF
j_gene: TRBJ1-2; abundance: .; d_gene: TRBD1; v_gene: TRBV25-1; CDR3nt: TGTGCCAGCATCCAACAGGGGGCAAGCTATGGCTACACCTTC; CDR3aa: CASIQQGASYGYTF
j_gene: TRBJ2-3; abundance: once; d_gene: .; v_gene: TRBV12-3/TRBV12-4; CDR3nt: TGTGCCAGCAGTTTTAACGCAGGGTCCACTACTAGCACAGATACGCAGTATTTT; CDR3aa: CASSFNAGSTTSTDTQYF
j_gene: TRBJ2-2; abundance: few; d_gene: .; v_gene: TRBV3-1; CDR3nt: TGTGCCAGCAGCCAAGTTGGTCGGTCGGTCGGGGAGCTGTTTTTT; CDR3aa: CASSQVGRSVGELFF
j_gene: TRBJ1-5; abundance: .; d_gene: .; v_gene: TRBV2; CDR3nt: TGTGCCAGCGGAGTACAGGGTAGCAATCAGCCCCAGCATTTT; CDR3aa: CASGVQGSNQPQHF
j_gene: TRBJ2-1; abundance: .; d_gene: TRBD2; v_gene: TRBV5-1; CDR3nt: TGCGCCAGCAGCTTGGGGGCGGGAGGGTGGTACAATGAGCAGTTCTTC; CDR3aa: CASSLGAGGWYNEQFF
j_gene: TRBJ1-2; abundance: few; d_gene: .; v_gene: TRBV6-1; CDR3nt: TGTGCCAGCAGGAGGACGGGACTGATTAACTATGGCTACACCTTC; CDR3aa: CASRRTGLINYGYTF
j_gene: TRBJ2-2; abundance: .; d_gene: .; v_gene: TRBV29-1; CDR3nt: TGCAGCGTTGACCGGGGCACCGGGGAGCTGTTTTTT; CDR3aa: CSVDRGTGELFF
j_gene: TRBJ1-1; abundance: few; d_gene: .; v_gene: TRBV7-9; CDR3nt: TGTGCCAGCTTCCAGGGGCTCACTGAAGCTTTCTTT; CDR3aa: CASFQGLTEAFF
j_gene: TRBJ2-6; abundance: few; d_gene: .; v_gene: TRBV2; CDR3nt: TGTGCCAGCACGGCTGGGGCCAACGTCCTGACTTTC; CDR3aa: CASTAGANVLTF
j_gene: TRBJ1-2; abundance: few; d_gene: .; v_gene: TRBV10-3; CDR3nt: TGTGCCATCGGTTCGGGGGCCCATGGCTACACCTTC; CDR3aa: CAIGSGAHGYTF
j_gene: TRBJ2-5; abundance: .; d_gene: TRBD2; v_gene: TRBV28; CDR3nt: TGTGCCAGTCGGAAGCGGGGACGTTCAGAGACCCAGTACTTC; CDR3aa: CASRKRGRSETQYF
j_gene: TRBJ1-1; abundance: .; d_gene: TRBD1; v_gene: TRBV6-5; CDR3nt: TGTGCCAGCAGTTTCGGGTCAGGGGGGCTGGGCACTGAAGCTTTCTTT; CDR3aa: CASSFGSGGLGTEAFF
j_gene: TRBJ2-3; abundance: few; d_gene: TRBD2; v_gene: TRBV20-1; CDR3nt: TGCAGTGCCCAAGGACTAGCGGAGGCAAGCACAGATACGCAGTATTTT; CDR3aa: CSAQGLAEASTDTQYF
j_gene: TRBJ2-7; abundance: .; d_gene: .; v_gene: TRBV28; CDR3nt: TGTGCCAGCAGTGCCCCCCTACGCGAGCAGTACTTC; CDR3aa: CASSAPLREQYF
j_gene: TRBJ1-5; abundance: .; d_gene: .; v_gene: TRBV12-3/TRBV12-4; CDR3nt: TGTGCCAGCAGTGACAGCGAGTATCAGCCCCAGCATTTT; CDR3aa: CASSDSEYQPQHF
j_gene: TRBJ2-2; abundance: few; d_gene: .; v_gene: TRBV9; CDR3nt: TGTGCCAGCAGCGTAGTGGCAGCCTCAACCGGGGAGCTGTTTTTT; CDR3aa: CASSVVAASTGELFF
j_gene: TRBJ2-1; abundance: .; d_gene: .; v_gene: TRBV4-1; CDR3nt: TGCGCCAGCAGCCCCGGATATGGCCTAGATGAGCAGTTCTTC; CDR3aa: CASSPGYGLDEQFF
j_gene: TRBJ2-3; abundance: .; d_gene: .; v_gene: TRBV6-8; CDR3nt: TGTGCCAGCAGTTACTCGGGTTCGGGAGTAGAAAGGACAGATACGCAGTATTTT; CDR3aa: CASSYSGSGVERTDTQYF
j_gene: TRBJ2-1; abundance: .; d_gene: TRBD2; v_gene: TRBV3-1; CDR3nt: TGTGCCAGCAGCCGCGGCCTAGCGGGGGGGCCATACAATGAGCAGTTCTTC; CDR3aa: CASSRGLAGGPYNEQFF
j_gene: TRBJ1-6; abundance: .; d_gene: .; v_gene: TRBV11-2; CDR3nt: TGTGCCAGCAGCCCGGACAGAGGGTCACCCCTCCACTTT; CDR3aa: CASSPDRGSPLHF
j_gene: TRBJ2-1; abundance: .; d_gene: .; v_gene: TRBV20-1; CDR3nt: TGCAGTTCCACCACGACAGACAGCTCCTACAATGAGCAGTTCTTC; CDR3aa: CSSTTTDSSYNEQFF
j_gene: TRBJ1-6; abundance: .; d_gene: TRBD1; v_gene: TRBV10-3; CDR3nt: TGTGCCATCAGTGAGTCTTGGGACAGGGCACGGAATTCACCCCTCCACTTT; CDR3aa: CAISESWDRARNSPLHF
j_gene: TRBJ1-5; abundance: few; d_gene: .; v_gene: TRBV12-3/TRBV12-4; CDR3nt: TGTGCCAGCATAAGGGGCGCCATGTCGAGCAATCAGCCCCAGCATTTT; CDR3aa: CASIRGAMSSNQPQHF
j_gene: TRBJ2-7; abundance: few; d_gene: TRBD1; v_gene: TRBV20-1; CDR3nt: TGCAGTGCTAGAGTTTTGGGGACAGGGTACGAGCAGTACTTC; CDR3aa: CSARVLGTGYEQYF
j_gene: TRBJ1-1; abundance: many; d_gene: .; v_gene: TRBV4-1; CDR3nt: TGCGCCAGCAGCCAAGAGTCGTGGCAGGTAGGAACCTCAACCGCTGAAGCTTTCTTT; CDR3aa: CASSQESWQVGTSTAEAFF
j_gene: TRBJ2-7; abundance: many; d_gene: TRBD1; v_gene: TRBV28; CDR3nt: TGTGCCAGCAGGCGTACAGGGGGCTCCTACGAGCAGTACTTC; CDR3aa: CASRRTGGSYEQYF
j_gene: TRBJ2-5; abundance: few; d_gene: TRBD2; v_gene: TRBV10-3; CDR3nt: TGTGCCATCAGGCCTAGCGGAGAAGAGACCCAGTACTTC; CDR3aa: CAIRPSGEETQYF